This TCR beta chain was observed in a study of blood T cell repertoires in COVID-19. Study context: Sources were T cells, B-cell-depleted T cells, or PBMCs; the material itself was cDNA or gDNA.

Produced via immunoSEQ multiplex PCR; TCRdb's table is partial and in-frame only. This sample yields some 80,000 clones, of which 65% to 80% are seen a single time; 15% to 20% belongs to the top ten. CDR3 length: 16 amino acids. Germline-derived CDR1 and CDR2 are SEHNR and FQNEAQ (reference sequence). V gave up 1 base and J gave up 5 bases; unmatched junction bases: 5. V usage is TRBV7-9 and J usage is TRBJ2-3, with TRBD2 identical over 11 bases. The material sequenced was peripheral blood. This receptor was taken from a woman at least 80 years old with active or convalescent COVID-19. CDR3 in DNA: TGTGCCAGCAGCTTAGATCTAGCGGGGGGAATAGATACGCAGTATTTT. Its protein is CASSLDLAGGIDTQYF.